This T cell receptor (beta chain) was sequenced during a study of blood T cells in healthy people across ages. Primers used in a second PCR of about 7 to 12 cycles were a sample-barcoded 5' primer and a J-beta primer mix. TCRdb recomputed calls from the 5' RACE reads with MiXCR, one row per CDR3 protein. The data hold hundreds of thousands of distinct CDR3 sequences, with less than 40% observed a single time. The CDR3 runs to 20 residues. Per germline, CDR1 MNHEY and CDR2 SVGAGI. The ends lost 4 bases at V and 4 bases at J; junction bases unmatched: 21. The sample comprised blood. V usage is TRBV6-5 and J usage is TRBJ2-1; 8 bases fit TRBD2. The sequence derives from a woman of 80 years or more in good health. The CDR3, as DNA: TGTGCCAGCAGTTGGGGGACGGCCGAGGTGGTAGCGGGAATTTACAATGAGCAGTTCTTC. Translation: CASSWGTAEVVAGIYNEQFF.